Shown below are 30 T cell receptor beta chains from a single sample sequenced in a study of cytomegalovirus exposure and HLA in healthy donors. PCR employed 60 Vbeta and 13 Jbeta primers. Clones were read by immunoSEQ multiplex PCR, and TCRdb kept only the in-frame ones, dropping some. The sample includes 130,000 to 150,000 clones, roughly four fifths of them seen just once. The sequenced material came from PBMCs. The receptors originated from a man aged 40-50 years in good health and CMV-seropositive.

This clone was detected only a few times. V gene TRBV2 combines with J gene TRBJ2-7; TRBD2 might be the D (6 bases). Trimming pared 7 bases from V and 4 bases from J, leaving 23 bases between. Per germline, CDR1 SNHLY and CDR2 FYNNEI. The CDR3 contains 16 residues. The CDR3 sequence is CASILSPGRDSYEQYF. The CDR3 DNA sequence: TGTGCCAGCATTTTGTCCCCCGGCAGGGACTCTTACGAGCAGTACTTC.

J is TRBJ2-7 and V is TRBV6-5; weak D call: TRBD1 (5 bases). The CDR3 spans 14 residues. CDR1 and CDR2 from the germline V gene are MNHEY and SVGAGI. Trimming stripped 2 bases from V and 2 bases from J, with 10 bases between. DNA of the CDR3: TGTGCCAGCAGTTACGCGGACAAAACCTACGAGCAGTACTTC. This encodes CASSYADKTYEQYF.

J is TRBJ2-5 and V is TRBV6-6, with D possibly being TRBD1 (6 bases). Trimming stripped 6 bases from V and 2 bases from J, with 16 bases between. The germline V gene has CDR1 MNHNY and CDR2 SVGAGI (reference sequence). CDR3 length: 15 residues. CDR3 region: CASSFGTPLQETQYF. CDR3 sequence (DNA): TGTGCCAGCAGCTTTGGGACACCTCTTCAAGAGACCCAGTACTTC.

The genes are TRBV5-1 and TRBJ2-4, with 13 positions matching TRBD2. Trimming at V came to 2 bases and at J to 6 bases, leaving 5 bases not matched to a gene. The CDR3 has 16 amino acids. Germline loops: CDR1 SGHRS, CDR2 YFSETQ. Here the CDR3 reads CASSFGLAGELNIQYF. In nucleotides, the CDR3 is TGCGCCAGCAGCTTTGGACTAGCGGGAGAGTTAAACATTCAGTACTTC.

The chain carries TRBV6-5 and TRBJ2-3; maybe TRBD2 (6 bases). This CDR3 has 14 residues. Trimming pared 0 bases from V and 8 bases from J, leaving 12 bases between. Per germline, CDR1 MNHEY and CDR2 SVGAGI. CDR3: CASSYSIGGTTQYF. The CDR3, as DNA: TGTGCCAGCAGTTACTCGATCGGCGGGACTACGCAGTATTTT.

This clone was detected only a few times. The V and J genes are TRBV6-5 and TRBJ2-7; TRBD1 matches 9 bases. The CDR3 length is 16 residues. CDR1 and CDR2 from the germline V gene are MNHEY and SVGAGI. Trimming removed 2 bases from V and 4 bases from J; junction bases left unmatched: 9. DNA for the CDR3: TGTGCCAGCAGTTACAACCCCCCGGGACAGGGTTACGAGCAGTACTTC. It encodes CASSYNPPGQGYEQYF.

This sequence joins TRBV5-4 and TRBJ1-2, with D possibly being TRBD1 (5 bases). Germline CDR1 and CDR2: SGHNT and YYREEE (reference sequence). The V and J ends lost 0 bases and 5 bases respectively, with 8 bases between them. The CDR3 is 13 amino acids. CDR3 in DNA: TGTGCCAGCAGCTTGGCCGGGGGTTATGGCTACACCTTC. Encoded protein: CASSLAGGYGYTF. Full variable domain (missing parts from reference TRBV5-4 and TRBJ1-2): ETGVTQSPTHLIKTRGQQVTLRCSSQSGHNTVSWYQQALGQGPQFIFQYYREEENGRGNFPPRFSGLQFPNYSSELNVNALELDDSALYLCASSLAGGYGYTFGSGTRLTVV.

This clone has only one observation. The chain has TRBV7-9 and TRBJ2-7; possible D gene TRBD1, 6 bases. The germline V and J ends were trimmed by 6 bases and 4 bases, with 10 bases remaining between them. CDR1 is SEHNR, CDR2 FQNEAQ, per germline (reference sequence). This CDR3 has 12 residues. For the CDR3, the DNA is TGTGCCAGCAGTCACACAGGGTACGAGCAGTACTTC. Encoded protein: CASSHTGYEQYF.

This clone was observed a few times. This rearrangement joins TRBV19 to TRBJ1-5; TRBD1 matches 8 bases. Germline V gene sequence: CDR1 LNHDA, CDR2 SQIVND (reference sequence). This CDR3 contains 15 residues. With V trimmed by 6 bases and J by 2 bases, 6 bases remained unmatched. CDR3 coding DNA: TGTGCCAGTAGCTCCGGACAGGGTGGCAATCAGCCCCAGCATTTT. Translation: CASSSGQGGNQPQHF.

DNA of the CDR3: TGTGCCAGTAGTAAGGCTAGCGGGAGGGCCGAACGGGAGACCCAGTACTTC. Its protein product is CASSKASGRAERETQYF. The rearrangement joins TRBV19 to TRBJ2-5, with 12 bases that match TRBD2. V lost 4 bases, J lost 5 bases, and 11 bases stayed unmatched. Germline CDR1 is LNHDA and CDR2 is SQIVND (reference sequence). The CDR3 is made up of 17 amino acids.

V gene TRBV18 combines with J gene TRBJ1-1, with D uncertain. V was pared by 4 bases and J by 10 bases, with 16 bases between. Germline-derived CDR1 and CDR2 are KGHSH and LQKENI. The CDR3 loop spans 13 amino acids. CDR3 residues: CASSLTREVGAFF. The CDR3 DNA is TGTGCCAGCTCACTGACCCGGGAGGTCGGAGCTTTCTTT.

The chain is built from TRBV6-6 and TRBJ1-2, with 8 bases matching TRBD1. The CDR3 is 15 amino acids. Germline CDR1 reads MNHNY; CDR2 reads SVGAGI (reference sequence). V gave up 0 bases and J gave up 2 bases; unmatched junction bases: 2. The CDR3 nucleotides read TGTGCCAGCAGTTACTCGGACAGGGTCAACTATGGCTACACCTTC. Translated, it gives CASSYSDRVNYGYTF.

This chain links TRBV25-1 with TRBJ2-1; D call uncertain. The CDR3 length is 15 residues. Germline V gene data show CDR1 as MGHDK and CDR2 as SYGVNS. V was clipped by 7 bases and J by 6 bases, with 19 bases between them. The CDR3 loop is CASTLRRSTGNEQFF. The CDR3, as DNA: TGTGCCAGCACCTTAAGGCGGAGTACGGGCAATGAGCAGTTCTTC.

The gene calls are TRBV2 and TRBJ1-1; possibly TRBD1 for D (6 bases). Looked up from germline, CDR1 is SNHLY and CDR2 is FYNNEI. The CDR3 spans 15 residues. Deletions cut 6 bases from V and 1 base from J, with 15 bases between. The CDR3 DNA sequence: TGTGCCAGCAGAGCAGACAGGCCAACGAACACTGAAGCTTTCTTT. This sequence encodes CASRADRPTNTEAFF.

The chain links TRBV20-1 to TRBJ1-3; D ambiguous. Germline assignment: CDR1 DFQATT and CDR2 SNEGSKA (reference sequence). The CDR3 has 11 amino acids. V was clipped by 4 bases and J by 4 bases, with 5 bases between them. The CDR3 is CSAMAGNTIYF. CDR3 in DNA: TGCAGTGCTATGGCCGGAAACACCATATATTTT.

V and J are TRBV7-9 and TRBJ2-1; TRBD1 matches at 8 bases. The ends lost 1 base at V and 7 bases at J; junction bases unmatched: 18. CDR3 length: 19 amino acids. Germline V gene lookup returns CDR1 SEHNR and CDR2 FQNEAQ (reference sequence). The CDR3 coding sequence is TGTGCCAGCAGCTTAGTAAAAGGCAGGGGGCTAATCAGAGAAAATGAGCAGTTCTTC. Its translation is CASSLVKGRGLIRENEQFF.

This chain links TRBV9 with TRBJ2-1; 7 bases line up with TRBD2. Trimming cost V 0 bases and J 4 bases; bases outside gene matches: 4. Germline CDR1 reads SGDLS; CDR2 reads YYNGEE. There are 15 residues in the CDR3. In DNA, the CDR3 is TGTGCCAGCAGCGTAGTTCCGGGAGGTTACAATGAGCAGTTCTTC. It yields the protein CASSVVPGGYNEQFF.

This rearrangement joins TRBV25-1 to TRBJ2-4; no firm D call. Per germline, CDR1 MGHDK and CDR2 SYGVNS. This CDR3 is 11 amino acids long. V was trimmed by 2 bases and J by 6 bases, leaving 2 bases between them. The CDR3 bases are TGTGCCAGCAGTGAACGAAACATTCAGTACTTC. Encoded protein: CASSERNIQYF.

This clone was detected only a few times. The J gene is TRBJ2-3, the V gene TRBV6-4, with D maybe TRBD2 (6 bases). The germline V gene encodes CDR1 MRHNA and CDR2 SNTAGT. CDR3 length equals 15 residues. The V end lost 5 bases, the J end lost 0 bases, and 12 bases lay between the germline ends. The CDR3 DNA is TGTGCCAGCAGTCCCGGGGAGGCTAGCACAGATACGCAGTATTTT. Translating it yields CASSPGEASTDTQYF.

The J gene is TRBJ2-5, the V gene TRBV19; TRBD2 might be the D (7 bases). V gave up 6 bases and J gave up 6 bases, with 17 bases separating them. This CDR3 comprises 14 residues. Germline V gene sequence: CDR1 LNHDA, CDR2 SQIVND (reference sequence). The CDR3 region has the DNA TGTGCCAGTAGCCCGGGGGGCGGGAGTAAGACCCAGTACTTC. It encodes CASSPGGGSKTQYF. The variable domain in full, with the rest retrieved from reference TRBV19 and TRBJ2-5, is DGGITQSPKYLFRKEGQNVTLSCEQNLNHDAMYWYRQDPGQGLRLIYYSQIVNDFQKGDIAEGYSVSREKKESFPLTVTSAQKNPTAFYLCASSPGGGSKTQYFGPGTRLLVL.

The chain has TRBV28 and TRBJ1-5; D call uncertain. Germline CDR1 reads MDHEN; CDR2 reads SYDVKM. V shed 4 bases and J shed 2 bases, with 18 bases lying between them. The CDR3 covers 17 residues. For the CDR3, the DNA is TGTGCCAGCAGTTCAACCGACCCTCGACTTGGCAATCAGCCCCAGCATTTT. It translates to CASSSTDPRLGNQPQHF.

CDR3 coding DNA: TGCGCCAGCAGCTTGGTGAGTCTAGCTAAACAAGAGACCCAGTACTTC. Amino acid sequence: CASSLVSLAKQETQYF. This chain joins TRBV5-1 and TRBJ2-5, with a possible D match to TRBD2 (5 bases). The CDR3 length is 16 residues. V gave up 0 bases and J gave up 2 bases, with 14 bases separating them. Germline V CDR1 and CDR2: SGHRS, YFSETQ.

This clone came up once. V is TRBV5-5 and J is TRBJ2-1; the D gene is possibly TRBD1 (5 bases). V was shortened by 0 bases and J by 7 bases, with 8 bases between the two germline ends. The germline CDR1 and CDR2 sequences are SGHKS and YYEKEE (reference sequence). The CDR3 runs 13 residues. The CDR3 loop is CASSLGPGNEQFF. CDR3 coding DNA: TGTGCCAGCAGCTTGGGTCCAGGGAATGAGCAGTTCTTC. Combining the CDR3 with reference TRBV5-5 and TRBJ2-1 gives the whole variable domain DAGVTQSPTHLIKTRGQQVTLRCSPISGHKSVSWYQQVLGQGPQFIFQYYEKEERGRGNFPDRFSARQFPNYSSELNVNALLLGDSALYLCASSLGPGNEQFFGPGTRLTVL.

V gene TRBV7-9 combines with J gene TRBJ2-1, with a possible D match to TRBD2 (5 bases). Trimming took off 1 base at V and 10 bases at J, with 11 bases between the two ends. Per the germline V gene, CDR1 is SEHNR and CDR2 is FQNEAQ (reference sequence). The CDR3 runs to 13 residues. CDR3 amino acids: CASSLVGGSEQFF. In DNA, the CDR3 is TGTGCCAGCAGCTTAGTTGGAGGCTCCGAGCAGTTCTTC.

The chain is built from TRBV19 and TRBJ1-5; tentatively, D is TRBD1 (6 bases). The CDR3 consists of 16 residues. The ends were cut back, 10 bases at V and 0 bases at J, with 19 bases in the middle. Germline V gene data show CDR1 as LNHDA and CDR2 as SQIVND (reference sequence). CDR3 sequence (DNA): TGTGCCAATTCCTGTGGGACACCTTATAGCAATCAGCCCCAGCATTTT. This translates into CANSCGTPYSNQPQHF.

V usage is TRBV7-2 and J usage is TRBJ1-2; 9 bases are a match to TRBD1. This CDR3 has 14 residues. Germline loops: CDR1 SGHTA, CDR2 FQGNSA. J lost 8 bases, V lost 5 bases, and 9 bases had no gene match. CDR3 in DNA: TGTGCCAGCAGCGGATTTACAGGGGGCCAAGGCTACACCTTC. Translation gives CASSGFTGGQGYTF.

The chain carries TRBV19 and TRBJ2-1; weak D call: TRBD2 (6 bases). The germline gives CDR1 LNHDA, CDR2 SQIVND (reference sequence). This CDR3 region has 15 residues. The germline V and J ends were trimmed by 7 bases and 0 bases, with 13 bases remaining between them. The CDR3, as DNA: TGTGCCAGTAACTCCCTAGCGAGCTCCTACAATGAGCAGTTCTTC. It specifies CASNSLASSYNEQFF.

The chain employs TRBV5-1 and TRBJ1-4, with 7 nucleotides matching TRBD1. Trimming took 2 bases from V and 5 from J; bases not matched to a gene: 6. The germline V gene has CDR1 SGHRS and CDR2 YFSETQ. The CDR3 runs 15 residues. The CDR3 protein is CASSFGTVLNEKLFF. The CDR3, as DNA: TGCGCCAGCAGCTTCGGGACAGTTTTAAATGAAAAACTGTTTTTT. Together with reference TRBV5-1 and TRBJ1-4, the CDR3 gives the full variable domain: KAGVTQTPRYLIKTRGQQVTLSCSPISGHRSVSWYQQTPGQGLQFLFEYFSETQRNKGNFPGRFSGRQFSNSRSEMNVSTLELGDSALYLCASSFGTVLNEKLFFGSGTQLSVL.

CDR3 amino acids: CASSSQRALSYNEQFF. The DNA for the CDR3 is TGTGCCAGCAGTTCCCAGCGGGCATTGTCCTACAATGAGCAGTTCTTC. The V call is TRBV28, the J call TRBJ2-1, with TRBD2 as a possible D gene (6 bases). The germline V gene has CDR1 MDHEN and CDR2 SYDVKM. V dropped 4 bases and J dropped 1 base, with 14 bases sitting between them. The CDR3 extends over 16 amino acids.

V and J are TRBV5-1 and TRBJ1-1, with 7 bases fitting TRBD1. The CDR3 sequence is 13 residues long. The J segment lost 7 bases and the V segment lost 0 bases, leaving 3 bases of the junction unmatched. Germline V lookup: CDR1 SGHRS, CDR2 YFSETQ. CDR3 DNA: TGCGCCAGCAGCTTGGCGGGACAGCGTGAAGCTTTCTTT. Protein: CASSLAGQREAFF. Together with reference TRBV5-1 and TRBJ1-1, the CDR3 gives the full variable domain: KAGVTQTPRYLIKTRGQQVTLSCSPISGHRSVSWYQQTPGQGLQFLFEYFSETQRNKGNFPGRFSGRQFSNSRSEMNVSTLELGDSALYLCASSLAGQREAFFGQGTRLTVV.